The clone carrying this T cell receptor beta chain has just a few counts. The data derive from a study of response to subunit inactivated influenza vaccine. The CDR3 has 16 residues. V dropped 1 base and J dropped 4; count of bases not matched to a gene: 4. Germline assignment: CDR1 SGHTA and CDR2 FQGNSA. One entry per CDR3 protein, called by TCRdb with MiXCR from the RT-PCR reads. Counted here are 800,000 to 1,000,000 distinct CDR3 sequences, 21% occurring once; the ten biggest clones make up 10%. The material was PBMCs from blood, obtained roughly 5 days after vaccination. The rearrangement uses TRBV7-2 and TRBJ2-2, with 9 bases that match TRBD2. This TCR came from a man over 45 who received an inactivated influenza vaccine. The CDR3 bases are TGTGCCAGCAGCTTAGATAGCGGGAGCCCCACCGGGGAGCTGTTTTTT. It is translated as CASSLDSGSPTGELFF. The variable domain in full, completed from reference TRBV7-2 and TRBJ2-2, reads GAGVSQSPSNKVTEKGKDVELRCDPISGHTALYWYRQSLGQGLEFLIYFQGNSAPDKSGLPSDRFSAERTGGSVSTLTIQRTQQEDSAVYLCASSLDSGSPTGELFFGEGSRLTVL.